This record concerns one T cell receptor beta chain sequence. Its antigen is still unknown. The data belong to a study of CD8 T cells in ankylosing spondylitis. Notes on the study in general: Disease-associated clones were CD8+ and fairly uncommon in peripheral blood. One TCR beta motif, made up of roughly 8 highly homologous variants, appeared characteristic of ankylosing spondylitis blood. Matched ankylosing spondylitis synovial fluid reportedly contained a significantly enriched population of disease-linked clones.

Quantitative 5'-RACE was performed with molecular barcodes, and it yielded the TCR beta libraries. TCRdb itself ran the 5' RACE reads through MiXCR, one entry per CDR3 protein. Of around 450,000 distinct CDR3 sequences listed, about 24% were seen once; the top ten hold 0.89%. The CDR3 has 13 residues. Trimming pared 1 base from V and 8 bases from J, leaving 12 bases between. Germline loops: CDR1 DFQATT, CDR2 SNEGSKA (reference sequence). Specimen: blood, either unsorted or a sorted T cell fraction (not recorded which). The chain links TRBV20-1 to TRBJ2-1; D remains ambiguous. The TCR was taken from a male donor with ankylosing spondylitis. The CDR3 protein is CSARVLVSHEQFF. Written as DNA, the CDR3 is TGCAGTGCTAGAGTCCTAGTCTCCCATGAGCAGTTCTTC.